The T cell receptor (beta chain) under discussion was sequenced for a study of T-cell reconstitution after alpha-beta-depleted transplantation in children. Construction of the TCRbeta library involved unique molecular identifiers. TCRdb used MiXCR to reprocess the PCR reads, holding one entry per CDR3 protein. Of about 600,000 distinct CDR3 sequences in the sample, about 10% were seen once. This clonotype came up a few times. Trimming shortened V by 0 bases and J by 6 bases, and 9 bases separated the two germline ends. This CDR3 contains 13 residues. Germline CDR1 and CDR2: GTSNPN and SVGIG (reference sequence).

Material: PBMCs from the stem cell graft donor, obtained from the stem cell graft. The sequence came from a human donor who donated a stem cell graft to a child with acute myeloid leukemia. This sequence joins TRBV30 and TRBJ2-1, with D tentatively TRBD1 (6 bases). CDR3 residues: CAWSVIRGNEQFF. The CDR3 nucleotides are TGTGCCTGGAGTGTAATCAGGGGCAATGAGCAGTTCTTC.